This T cell receptor (beta chain) was sequenced during a study of a mutant IDH1 vaccine in newly diagnosed glioma. The overall study: Eight vaccinations reached patients in weeks 1, 3, 5, 7, 11, 15, 19 and 23.

Time point meaning: week 23, last vaccination. Vaccinated patients received 300 ug of mutant IDH1 20-mer peptide per dose, with topical imiquimod. Generated by immunoSEQ multiplex PCR, the TCRdb table keeps only in-frame clones and is missing some. Found here are 25,000 to 30,000 clones, less than 90% of them singletons; the top ten hold 8.2%. On this clone itself: The antigen is not known.

After removal of 0 bases from V and 8 bases from J, the junction contained 7 bases not matched to a gene. CDR3 size: 15 residues. The V gene's germline CDR1 is MNHEY and CDR2 SVGAGI. V gene TRBV6-5 combines with J gene TRBJ2-1, with 7 nucleotides matching TRBD2. The receptor's source is a woman aged 18-29 years with glioma. This sample comprised PBMCs, obtained from a glioma patient whose treatment included an IDH1 peptide vaccine. The CDR3 DNA reads as TGTGCCAGCAGTTACTCGTCCGTCGGGAGGCATGAGCAGTTCTTC. This sequence encodes CASSYSSVGRHEQFF.